These T cell receptor beta chains were read from a single sample in a study of T cells in localized non-small cell lung cancer. Method: immunoSEQ multiplex PCR; TCRdb's copy keeps in-frame clones and lacks some. The data show roughly 23,000 clones, approximately 88% seen once. Specimen: peripheral blood, collected before any cancer treatment. The receptors derive from a male donor aged 60 or over with stage I lung adenocarcinoma. CDR3s include the opening cysteine and the closing phenylalanine or tryptophan. Each record gives: CDR3 protein, CDR3 DNA, D gene, J gene, V gene, clone size. A D gene is named only where the DNA matches it firmly. Clone size is not always given. Where it is, it says once, few, many or a class for expanded clones.

CAISEFGQGGQPQHF	TGTGCCATCAGTGAGTTCGGACAGGGTGGCCAGCCCCAGCATTTT	TRBD1	TRBJ1-5	TRBV10-3	-
CASSLGLQSYEQYF	TGTGCCAGCAGTCTGGGACTTCAGTCCTACGAGCAGTACTTC	-	TRBJ2-7	TRBV6-1	-
CASSEGPGYTF	TGTGCCAGCAGTGAAGGACCCGGCTACACCTTC	-	TRBJ1-2	TRBV2	-
CASLKSGSHYGYTF	TGTGCCAGCTTAAAAAGTGGCAGCCACTATGGCTACACCTTC	-	TRBJ1-2	TRBV6-6	-
CASSNRDGGDRLDEQFF	TGTGCCAGCAGCAACAGAGATGGCGGGGATCGACTTGATGAGCAGTTCTTC	-	TRBJ2-1	TRBV7-9	-
CASSLKPQWEVKEQFF	TGTGCCAGCAGCCTTAAACCCCAGTGGGAGGTTAAGGAGCAGTTCTTC	-	TRBJ2-1	TRBV7-9	once
CASSSGETQYF	TGTGCCAGCAGCTCCGGGGAGACCCAGTACTTC	-	TRBJ2-5	TRBV5-6	-
CASSLRGLAGTGEQYF	TGTGCCAGCAGTCTTCGGGGACTAGCGGGAACCGGCGAGCAGTACTTC	TRBD2	TRBJ2-7	TRBV27	-
CATSATGTSGNEQFF	TGTGCCACCAGCGCTACCGGGACTAGCGGTAATGAGCAGTTCTTC	TRBD2	TRBJ2-1	TRBV15	-
CAWRKVKNTGELFF	TGTGCCTGGAGGAAGGTTAAGAACACCGGGGAGCTGTTTTTT	-	TRBJ2-2	TRBV30	-
CASRGPGTNYGYTF	TGTGCCAGCAGGGGGCCCGGCACTAACTATGGCTACACCTTC	-	TRBJ1-2	TRBV2	-
CASSTRVANTGELFF	TGTGCCAGCAGCACCCGGGTCGCGAACACCGGGGAGCTGTTTTTT	-	TRBJ2-2	TRBV5-4	-
CASSVDGAGNTEAFF	TGTGCCAGCAGCGTAGACGGGGCTGGGAACACTGAAGCTTTCTTT	-	TRBJ1-1	TRBV9	-
CASSQITHTTNEKLFF	TGCGCCAGCAGCCAGATCACACACACAACTAATGAAAAACTGTTTTTT	-	TRBJ1-4	TRBV4-1	-
CASRDSYNEQFF	TGTGCCAGCCGGGACAGCTACAATGAGCAGTTCTTC	TRBD1	TRBJ2-1	TRBV6-6	-
CASSQETPGTDTQYF	TGCGCCAGCAGCCAGGAGACCCCTGGCACAGATACGCAGTATTTT	-	TRBJ2-3	TRBV4-3	-
CASSLQSGLSYEQYF	TGTGCCAGCAGTCTTCAATCGGGCCTCTCCTACGAGCAGTACTTC	-	TRBJ2-7	TRBV28	-
CASSQELIDRDQHF	TGTGCCAGCAGCCAAGAACTGATCGACAGGGACCAGCATTTT	TRBD1	TRBJ1-5	TRBV4-2	once
CASSSSRGEQFF	TGTGCCAGCAGTTCTAGCCGGGGTGAGCAGTTCTTC	-	TRBJ2-1	TRBV6-5	once
CASSQRLKNRVSYEQYF	TGTGCCAGCAGCCAACGCCTGAAAAACAGGGTTTCCTACGAGCAGTACTTC	-	TRBJ2-7	TRBV7-2	once
CASSQLSGGANNEQFF	TGCGCCAGCAGCCAATTAAGCGGGGGGGCTAACAATGAGCAGTTCTTC	TRBD2	TRBJ2-1	TRBV5-1	few
CASSLEQGSGNTIYF	TGTGCCAGCAGCTTAGAACAGGGTAGTGGAAACACCATATATTTT	-	TRBJ1-3	TRBV11-2	-
CASSRGTSGGNSYEQYF	TGCGCCAGCAGCCGAGGGACTAGCGGGGGGAACTCCTACGAGCAGTACTTC	TRBD2	TRBJ2-7	TRBV4-1	-
CAGRPQAFGENTIYF	TGTGCCGGACGACCTCAGGCTTTTGGTGAAAACACCATATATTTT	-	TRBJ1-3	TRBV30	-
CASSLQGGVYEQYF	TGTGCCAGCAGTTTACAGGGAGGGGTCTACGAGCAGTACTTC	TRBD2	TRBJ2-7	TRBV28	-
CASSQSGGQLNTEAFF	TGCGCCAGCAGTCAATCGGGGGGACAGCTGAACACTGAAGCTTTCTTT	TRBD1	TRBJ1-1	TRBV23-1	-
CASSPLGGRANQPQHF	TGTGCCAGTAGTCCCCTCGGGGGACGGGCCAATCAGCCCCAGCATTTT	-	TRBJ1-5	TRBV19	-
CAWSPAGEETQYF	TGTGCCTGGAGCCCAGCGGGAGAAGAGACCCAGTACTTC	TRBD2	TRBJ2-5	TRBV30	few
CAWSASIAGGPHEQFF	TGTGCCTGGAGTGCCTCCATAGCGGGGGGGCCCCATGAGCAGTTCTTC	TRBD2	TRBJ2-1	TRBV30	-
CASSLISSGISYEQYF	TGCGCCAGCAGCCTTATCTCTAGCGGGATCTCCTACGAGCAGTACTTC	TRBD2	TRBJ2-7	TRBV5-1	-
CAWSVGGNSYNSPLHF	TGTGCCTGGAGTGTAGGGGGGAACTCCTATAATTCACCCCTCCACTTT	-	TRBJ1-6	TRBV30	-
CASSLGLNTDTQYF	TGTGCCAGTAGTTTAGGACTAAACACAGATACGCAGTATTTT	-	TRBJ2-3	TRBV19	-
CAISELTYGYTF	TGTGCCATCAGTGAGTTGACCTATGGCTACACCTTC	-	TRBJ1-2	TRBV10-3	-
CASSLALGLVYNEQFF	TGTGCCAGCAGCTTAGCGCTGGGACTAGTGTACAATGAGCAGTTCTTC	TRBD2	TRBJ2-1	TRBV7-2	-
CASSRIQGDTGELFF	TGTGCCAGCAGTCGGATACAGGGGGACACCGGGGAGCTGTTTTTT	TRBD1	TRBJ2-2	TRBV6-5	few
CASFGLTEAFF	TGTGCCAGTTTTGGCTTAACTGAAGCTTTCTTT	-	TRBJ1-1	TRBV6-5	-
CASSPDPGRAYEQYF	TGTGCCAGCAGCCCCGATCCCGGGAGAGCCTACGAGCAGTACTTC	-	TRBJ2-7	TRBV11-2	-
CASSQDLPGTGGGTQYF	TGCGCCAGCAGCCAAGATCTCCCGGGGACAGGGGGGGGGACCCAGTACTTC	TRBD1	TRBJ2-5	TRBV4-1	-
CASSGGLAFYNEQFF	TGTGCCAGCAGCGGCGGACTAGCGTTTTACAATGAGCAGTTCTTC	TRBD2	TRBJ2-1	TRBV9	-
CASSLGSSHYGYTF	TGTGCCAGCAGCTTAGGGTCCAGTCACTATGGCTACACCTTC	-	TRBJ1-2	TRBV7-9	-
CASTLISGTGNYGYTF	TGTGCCAGTACCTTAATTTCCGGGACGGGAAACTATGGCTACACCTTC	-	TRBJ1-2	TRBV19	-
CAISEPAMGVDDEKLFF	TGTGCCATCAGTGAGCCTGCCATGGGAGTAGATGATGAAAAACTGTTTTTT	-	TRBJ1-4	TRBV10-3	-
CAWKEGAVSEAFF	TGTGCCTGGAAGGAGGGGGCGGTCTCTGAAGCTTTCTTT	TRBD1	TRBJ1-1	TRBV30	-
CASSSGLTPEGETQYF	TGTGCCAGCAGCTCCGGACTAACTCCTGAGGGAGAGACCCAGTACTTC	-	TRBJ2-5	TRBV7-9	-
CASANRGPGGGYTF	TGTGCCAGCGCGAACAGGGGGCCTGGGGGTGGCTACACCTTC	TRBD1	TRBJ1-2	TRBV6-5	-